The 11 T cell receptor beta chains given below trace back to one sample, sequenced in a study of tissue T cells after allogeneic stem cell transplantation (dated by TCRdb to 2022 to 2024). Library preparation employed the immunoSEQ multiplex PCR assay. Drawn from immuneACCESS, this table holds only the in-frame rearrangements with V and J called that TCRdb kept. Clones are partly lost; checked studies trace under half to an unresolved V gene and leave the rest unexplained. The sample table contains roughly 8,600 clones; only one count was recorded for 36% of them. Roughly 5% of the sample is in the top ten clones. This specimen's time point label, per the study, means: mouse harvest day 14 after allogeneic transplant. Mouse grafts combined 10^7 T-cell-depleted bone marrow cells with 10^6 splenic CD5+ T cells, given via tail vein injection. The sequenced sample consisted of skin. The receptors stem from a female BALB/c mouse given C57BL/6 T cells with graft-versus-host disease after an allogeneic hematopoietic cell transplant.

A note on this clone: Mouse gene names apply. The read finishes 1 residue shy of the CDR3 end, and the germline J gene is used to complete it. The genes are TRBV12-2 and TRBJ2-4; 9 nucleotides agree with TRBD2. V lost 0 bases, J lost 0 bases, and 3 bases stayed unmatched. The CDR3 spans 16 residues. CDR1 SGHLS and CDR2 HYDKME come from the germline V gene. The CDR3 bases that were read are TGTGCCAGCTCTCTCTCTGGGGGGGGGAGTCAAAACACCTTGTAC. This gives the protein CASSLSGGGSQNTLY. The entire CDR3 protein is CASSLSGGGSQNTLYF.

This clone has a handful of counts. Gene names are mouse gene names. The observed sequence ends 1 residue before the CDR3 terminus, with the missing tail filled in from the germline J gene. The V call is TRBV26, the J call TRBJ2-1; 9 nucleotides line up with TRBD2. Unmatched junction bases numbered 4, after V lost 6 bases and J lost 4 bases. The CDR3 covers 14 residues. Per germline, CDR1 KGHPV and CDR2 FQNQEV (reference sequence). CDR3 DNA (partial): TGTGCCAGCAGACGACTGGGGGTTTATGCTGAGCAGTTC. Its protein product is CASRRLGVYAEQF. The full CDR3 sequence reads CASRRLGVYAEQFF.

Worth noting for this clone: Germline and genes here are mouse. With the read ending 1 residue before the CDR3 end, the germline J gene is used to fill in that end. The gene calls are TRBV13-2 and TRBJ1-4; no reliable D call. Germline CDR1 NNHNN, CDR2 SYGAGS (reference sequence). V was shortened by 0 bases and J by 0 bases, with 3 bases between the two germline ends. This CDR3 comprises 14 residues. The sequenced part of the CDR3 DNA is TGTGCCAGCGGTGATGTTCTTTCCAACGAAAGATTATTT. Protein: CASGDVLSNERLF. The full-length CDR3 reads as CASGDVLSNERLFF.

About this clone: Mouse gene names and germline throughout. Read sequence stops 1 residue before the CDR3 end, and the germline J gene provides the missing end. J is TRBJ1-4 and V is TRBV5; D is possibly TRBD1 (6 bases). Trimming removed 4 bases at V and 4 bases at J, with 10 bases between. The CDR3 runs 14 residues. Per the germline V gene, CDR1 is LGHNA and CDR2 is YNLKQL (reference sequence). CDR3 residues: CASSLRDINERLFF. CDR3 bases read: TGTGCCAGCAGCCTCCGGGACATCAACGAAAGATTATTT.

By its share, this clone is medium-sized. All gene names here are mouse names. Coverage ceases 1 residue before the CDR3 finishes, and the germline J gene fills in the end. The chain combines TRBV26 with TRBJ2-1; 9 positions match TRBD1. J was trimmed by 6 bases and V by 4 bases; bases with no gene match: 4. Germline CDR1 and CDR2: KGHPV and FQNQEV (reference sequence). CDR3 length equals 14 residues. CDR3 loop: CASSPQGARAEQFF. The CDR3 bases that were read are TGTGCCAGCAGTCCACAGGGGGCGCGTGCTGAGCAGTTC.

To note about this clone: The germline and genes are mouse ones. The read halts 1 residue ahead of the CDR3 end, with the missing end drawn from the germline J gene. The chain uses TRBV16 and TRBJ1-3; D remains unclear. V was trimmed by 4 bases and J by 0 bases, leaving 10 bases between them. This CDR3 is 15 amino acids long. Germline values: CDR1 SGHSA, CDR2 FRNQAP. The CDR3 DNA, read in part, is TGTGCAAGCAGCTACCTCAGAAATTCTGGAAATACGCTCTAT. It encodes CASSYLRNSGNTLY. The entire CDR3 protein reads CASSYLRNSGNTLYF. The variable domain in full, with the rest retrieved from reference TRBV16 and TRBJ1-3, is NAGVIQTPRHKVTGKGQEATLWCEPISGHSAVFWYRQTIVQGLEFLTYFRNQAPIDDSGMPKERFSAQMPNQSHSTLKIQSTQPQDSAVYLCASSYLRNSGNTLYFGEGSRLIVV.

This clone is medium-sized within its sample. Here the gene names and germline are mouse. Read data end 1 residue before the CDR3 end; the end is taken from the germline J gene. The chain employs TRBV26 and TRBJ2-7; possible D gene TRBD1, 7 bases. CDR1 and CDR2 from the germline V gene are KGHPV and FQNQEV (reference sequence). The CDR3 loop spans 13 amino acids. Trimming left V 4 bases short and J 0 bases short, with 7 bases between. The CDR3 reads CASSQGASYEQYF. The sequenced part of the CDR3 DNA is TGTGCCAGCAGTCAGGGGGCCTCCTATGAACAGTAC.

Comment on this clone: The germline and genes are mouse ones. From the germline J gene comes the end of the CDR3, since the read stops 1 residue before it. This chain links TRBV12-2 with TRBJ2-5, with D possibly TRBD1 on 6 matching bases. The CDR3 sequence is 14 residues long. The ends were cut back, 4 bases at V and 0 bases at J, with 10 bases in the middle. The germline V gene encodes CDR1 SGHLS and CDR2 HYDKME. CDR3 bases read: TGTGCCAGCTCCCTCGGGACAAACCAAGACACCCAGTAC. This translates into CASSLGTNQDTQY. The entire CDR3 protein reads CASSLGTNQDTQYF.

Turning to this clone: Germline and genes here are mouse. The read comes to an end 1 residue before the CDR3 does, leaving the germline J gene to fill in the end. The chain uses TRBV4 and TRBJ2-1, with TRBD2 matching 10 bases. Germline V gene data show CDR1 as LGHDT and CDR2 as YNNKQL (reference sequence). V lost 3 bases and J lost 3; bases outside the gene matches: 2. The CDR3 has 15 amino acids. The CDR3 DNA, read in part, is TGTGCCAGCAGCTACGGACTGGGGGCCTATGCTGAGCAGTTC. It specifies CASSYGLGAYAEQF. The whole CDR3 region reads CASSYGLGAYAEQFF.

On this clone: Gene labels here are mouse ones. The read comes to an end 1 residue before the CDR3 does, leaving the germline J gene to fill in the end. The chain is built from TRBV26 and TRBJ1-3; D not resolved. This CDR3 region has 13 residues. V was pared by 4 bases and J by 0 bases, with 4 bases between. Per the germline V gene, CDR1 is KGHPV and CDR2 is FQNQEV (reference sequence). Partial CDR3 DNA: TGTGCCAGCAGTCAAGGTTCTGGAAATACGCTCTAT. Protein product: CASSQGSGNTLY. The whole CDR3 sequence is CASSQGSGNTLYF. Combining the CDR3 with reference TRBV26 and TRBJ1-3 gives the whole variable domain NSKVIQTPRYLVKGQGQKAKMRCIPEKGHPVVFWYQQNKNNEFKFLINFQNQEVLQQIDMTEKRFSAECPSNSPCSLEIQSSEAGDSALYLCASSQGSGNTLYFGEGSRLIVV.

Points on this clone: Germline and genes here are mouse. The read comes to an end 1 residue before the CDR3 does, leaving the germline J gene to fill in the end. The chain employs TRBV23 and TRBJ2-5; the table's D call, TRBD2, has no DNA check behind it. The germline V gene encodes CDR1 KGHTA and CDR2 FQNQQP. The CDR3 extends over 15 amino acids. The sequenced part of the CDR3 DNA is TGCTCCAGCAGTCAACCGGGACTTTACCAAGACACCCAGTAC. Its translation: CSSSQPGLYQDTQY. The entire CDR3 is CSSSQPGLYQDTQYF.